These T cell receptor beta chains were read from a single sample in a study of cytomegalovirus exposure and HLA in healthy donors. Generated by immunoSEQ multiplex PCR, the TCRdb table keeps only in-frame clones and is missing some. Among about 240,000 clones listed, approximately 84% were seen once. Source material: PBMCs. The receptors come from a woman aged 25-40 years in good health and CMV-seropositive. The CDR3 runs from the conserved cysteine through the conserved F or W. The D gene is left open where the match is weak. The listing skips clone size in some rows; elsewhere it reads once, few, many or a size class.

.	TRBV6-1	TRBJ1-2	.	TGTGCCAGCTCCCAATTGACACCAGGCTATGGCTACACCTTC	CASSQLTPGYGYTF
.	TRBV6-1	TRBJ1-1	.	TGTGCCAGCAGTGAAACAGGGTACACTGAAGCTTTCTTT	CASSETGYTEAFF
.	TRBV5-6	TRBJ2-3	.	TGTGCCAGCAGCCGGGGGGACACAAGGAAGTATTTT	CASSRGDTRKYF
TRBD2	TRBV19	TRBJ2-5	.	TGTGCCAGTAGCCAAGGGACTAGCTCCTGGGGGGAGACCCAGTACTTC	CASSQGTSSWGETQYF
TRBD1	TRBV27	TRBJ2-1	.	TGTGCCAGCTACACCGGGACAGGGGGCTTCGATGAGCAGTTCTTC	CASYTGTGGFDEQFF
TRBD1	TRBV7-9	TRBJ1-5	.	TGTGCCAGCAGCCCAACAGGGGGCAAGGATCAGCCCCAGCATTTT	CASSPTGGKDQPQHF
TRBD2	TRBV19	TRBJ2-1	once	TGTGCCAGCAAAACTAGCGGGACCTACAATGAGCAGTTCTTC	CASKTSGTYNEQFF
TRBD1	TRBV9	TRBJ2-2	.	TGTGCCAGCAGCGTAGGGGACAGGGTCGCCGGGGAGCTGTTTTTT	CASSVGDRVAGELFF
.	TRBV2	TRBJ2-7	few	TGTGCCAGCAGTGGTATCCGTTACTACGAGCAGTACTTC	CASSGIRYYEQYF
.	TRBV27	TRBJ2-1	.	TGTGCCAGCAGTTTTTCCCGCTCCTACAATGAGCAGTTCTTC	CASSFSRSYNEQFF
.	TRBV28	TRBJ2-3	.	TGTGCCAGCAGTCCGACCGACGGGGGCACAGATACGCAGTATTTT	CASSPTDGGTDTQYF
TRBD1	TRBV5-1	TRBJ1-2	once	TGCGCCAGCAGCTCGGGGGACAGGGGGGGATTCAATGGCTACACCTTC	CASSSGDRGGFNGYTF
TRBD1	TRBV30	TRBJ1-2	.	TGTGCCTGGAGGAAACAGGGGATCAACTATGGCTACACCTTC	CAWRKQGINYGYTF
.	TRBV27	TRBJ2-2	.	TGTGCCAGCACTACCCCCACTAGCTTTTACACCGGGGAGCTGTTTTTT	CASTTPTSFYTGELFF
TRBD2	TRBV10-2	TRBJ2-7	.	TGCGCCAGCGGAGGGTCTAGCGGCTCCGAGCAGTACTTC	CASGGSSGSEQYF
TRBD1	TRBV6-1	TRBJ1-1	.	TGTGCCAGCATGCAGGGGGTATACACTGAAGCTTTCTTT	CASMQGVYTEAFF
TRBD2	TRBV11-3	TRBJ2-1	.	TGTGCCAGCAGCTTAATTAGCGGGAATGAGCAGTTCTTC	CASSLISGNEQFF
TRBD2	TRBV4-2	TRBJ2-7	.	TGTGCCAGCAGCCAAGGGCTAGCGGGAGGTAGTACCTACGAGCAGTACTTC	CASSQGLAGGSTYEQYF
TRBD1	TRBV4-1	TRBJ1-2	.	TGCGCCAGCAGTCTGGACAGGAACTATGGCTACACCTTC	CASSLDRNYGYTF
.	TRBV29-1	TRBJ1-2	.	TGCAGCGTTGAGAGTCTCGCCCGAGGAGGCTACACCTTC	CSVESLARGGYTF
TRBD1	TRBV18	TRBJ2-7	.	TGTGCCAGCTCACCAACGGACAGGGGCCTGATCTACGAGCAGTACTTC	CASSPTDRGLIYEQYF
TRBD2	TRBV6-5	TRBJ2-3	.	TGTGCCAGCAGCACTCGACTAGCTGCCGATACGCAGTATTTT	CASSTRLAADTQYF
.	TRBV2	TRBJ2-1	.	TGTGCCAGCAGTGAAAGAGGCAGGGAAGGAGGGAATGAGCAGTTCTTC	CASSERGREGGNEQFF
.	TRBV27	TRBJ1-1	.	TGTGCCAGCAGTCCAACCAGGCCAGGGGTCGGCACTGAAGCTTTCTTT	CASSPTRPGVGTEAFF
TRBD1	TRBV2	TRBJ1-2	.	TGTGCCAGCAGAGCCCAACAGGGGAACTATGGCTACACCTTC	CASRAQQGNYGYTF
TRBD1	TRBV7-2	TRBJ1-2	.	TGTGCCAGCAGCTTGGACGGACAGGGGCCTAACTATGGCTACACCTTC	CASSLDGQGPNYGYTF
TRBD2	TRBV5-1	TRBJ2-2	.	TGCGCCAGCAGCTTCGGATCTAGCGGGAGCACCGGGGAGCTGTTTTTT	CASSFGSSGSTGELFF
.	TRBV10-3	TRBJ1-5	.	TGTGCCATCAGTAAGTCCCTCGAGGGCAATCAGCCCCAGCATTTT	CAISKSLEGNQPQHF
TRBD1	TRBV12-5	TRBJ1-1	.	TGTGCTAGTGCCGGCGGACAGGGGGATGAAGCTTTCTTT	CASAGGQGDEAFF
TRBD2	TRBV10-1	TRBJ2-3	.	TGCGCCAGCAGTGAGTCGATGGCGGGAGGCATAGATACGCAGTATTTT	CASSESMAGGIDTQYF
TRBD1	TRBV2	TRBJ1-4	.	TGTGCCAGCACTGACCAGGGGGGTTTCTATGAAAAACTGTTTTTT	CASTDQGGFYEKLFF
TRBD1	TRBV29-1	TRBJ2-3	.	TGCAGCGTTGATGGACAGGGCCTTAGGGATACGCAGTATTTT	CSVDGQGLRDTQYF
TRBD2	TRBV25-1	TRBJ2-2	.	TGTGCCAGCAGGGGAACTAGCGGGAGGATTGCCGGGGAGCTGTTTTTT	CASRGTSGRIAGELFF
.	TRBV28	TRBJ1-5	.	TGTGCCACCACATATCCAGGGAGCAATCAGCCCCAGCATTTT	CATTYPGSNQPQHF
TRBD1	TRBV28	TRBJ1-2	once	TGTGCCAGCAGCACCCCGGGGGACAGGGTGAGGTATGGCTACACCTTC	CASSTPGDRVRYGYTF
.	TRBV19	TRBJ1-1	.	TGTGCCAGTAGTATTACGAGGAACACTGAAGCTTTCTTT	CASSITRNTEAFF
TRBD1	TRBV7-2	TRBJ2-7	.	TGTGCCAGCAGCCTCCAACAGGGGCACTCCTACGAGCAGTACTTC	CASSLQQGHSYEQYF
.	TRBV13	TRBJ1-2	few	TGTGCCAGCAGCTTAGGTCCAGGGGCTTTC	CASSLGPGAF
TRBD1	TRBV27	TRBJ2-1	.	TGTGCCAGCAGGCAAACCGGGACAGGGCCCAATGAGCAGTTCTTC	CASRQTGTGPNEQFF
TRBD1	TRBV5-1	TRBJ1-1	.	TGCGCCAGCAGCCCAAACCCGACAGGGCCCACTGAAGCTTTCTTT	CASSPNPTGPTEAFF
.	TRBV27	TRBJ1-3	.	TGTGCCAGCAGTCAACAGGGATCTGGAAACACCATATATTTT	CASSQQGSGNTIYF
TRBD1	TRBV19	TRBJ2-7	.	TGTGCCAGTAGAAACCGGGACAGAGCCTACGAGCAGTACTTC	CASRNRDRAYEQYF